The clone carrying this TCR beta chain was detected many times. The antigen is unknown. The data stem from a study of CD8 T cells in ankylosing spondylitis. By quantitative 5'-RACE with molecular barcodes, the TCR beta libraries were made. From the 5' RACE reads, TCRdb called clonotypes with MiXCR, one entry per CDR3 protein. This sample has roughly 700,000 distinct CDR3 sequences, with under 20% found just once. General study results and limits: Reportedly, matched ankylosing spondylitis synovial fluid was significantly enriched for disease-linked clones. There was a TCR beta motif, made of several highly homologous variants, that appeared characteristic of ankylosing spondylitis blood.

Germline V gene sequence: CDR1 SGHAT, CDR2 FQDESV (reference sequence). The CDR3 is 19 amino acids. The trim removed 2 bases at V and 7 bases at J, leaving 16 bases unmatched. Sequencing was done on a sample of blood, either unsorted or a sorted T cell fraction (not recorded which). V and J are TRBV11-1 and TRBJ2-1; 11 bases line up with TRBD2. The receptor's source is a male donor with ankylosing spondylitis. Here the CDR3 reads CASSLIPFSLAGAGNEQFF. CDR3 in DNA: TGTGCCAGCAGCTTAATCCCCTTCTCACTAGCGGGAGCTGGGAATGAGCAGTTCTTC.